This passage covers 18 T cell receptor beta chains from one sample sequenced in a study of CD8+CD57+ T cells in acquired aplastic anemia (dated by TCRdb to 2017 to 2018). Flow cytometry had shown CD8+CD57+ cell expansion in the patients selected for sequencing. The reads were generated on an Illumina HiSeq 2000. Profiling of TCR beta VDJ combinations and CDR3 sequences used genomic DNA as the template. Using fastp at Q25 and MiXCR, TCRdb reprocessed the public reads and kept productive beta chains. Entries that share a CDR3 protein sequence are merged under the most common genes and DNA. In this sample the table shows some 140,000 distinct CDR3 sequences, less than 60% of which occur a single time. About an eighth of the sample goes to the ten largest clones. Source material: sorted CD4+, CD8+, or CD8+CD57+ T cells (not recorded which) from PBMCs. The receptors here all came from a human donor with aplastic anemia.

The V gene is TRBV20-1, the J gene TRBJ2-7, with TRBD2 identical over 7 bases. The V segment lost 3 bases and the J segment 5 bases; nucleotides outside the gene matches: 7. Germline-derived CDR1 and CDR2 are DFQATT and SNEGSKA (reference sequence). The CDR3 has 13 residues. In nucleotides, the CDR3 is TGCAGTGCTAGGTTGGGAGGGCCCCACGAGCAGTACTTC. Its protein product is CSARLGGPHEQYF.

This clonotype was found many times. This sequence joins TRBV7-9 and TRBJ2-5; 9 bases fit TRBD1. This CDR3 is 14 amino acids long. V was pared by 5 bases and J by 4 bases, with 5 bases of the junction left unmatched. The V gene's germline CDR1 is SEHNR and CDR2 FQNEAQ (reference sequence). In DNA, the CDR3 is TGTGCCAGCAGCCCTACAGGGGGCGGAGAGACCCAGTACTTC. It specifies CASSPTGGGETQYF.

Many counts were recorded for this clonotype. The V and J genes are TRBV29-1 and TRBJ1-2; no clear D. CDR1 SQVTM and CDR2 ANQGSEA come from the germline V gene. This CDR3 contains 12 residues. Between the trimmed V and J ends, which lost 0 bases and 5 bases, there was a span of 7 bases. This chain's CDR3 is CSVEDRGYGYTF. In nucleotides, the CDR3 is TGCAGCGTTGAAGATCGGGGATATGGCTACACCTTC.

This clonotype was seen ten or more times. CDR3 protein: CSVEDLEDYGYTF. DNA of the CDR3: TGCAGCGTTGAAGACCTAGAGGACTATGGCTACACCTTC. The rearrangement links TRBV29-1 to TRBJ1-2; D is undetermined. The CDR3 sequence is 13 residues long. Germline V gene sequence: CDR1 SQVTM, CDR2 ANQGSEA. Trimming shortened V by 0 bases and J by 3 bases, and 8 bases separated the two germline ends.

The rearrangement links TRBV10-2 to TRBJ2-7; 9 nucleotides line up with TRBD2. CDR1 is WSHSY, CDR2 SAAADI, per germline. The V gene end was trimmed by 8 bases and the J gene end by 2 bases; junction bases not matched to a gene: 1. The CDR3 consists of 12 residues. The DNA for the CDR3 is TGCGCCAGCGCTAGCGGGGCCTACGAGCAGTACTTC. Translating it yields CASASGAYEQYF.

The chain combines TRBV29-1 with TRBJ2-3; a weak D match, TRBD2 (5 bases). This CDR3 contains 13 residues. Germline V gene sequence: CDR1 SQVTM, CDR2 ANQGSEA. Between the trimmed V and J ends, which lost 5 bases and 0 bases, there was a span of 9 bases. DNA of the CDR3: TGCAGCGTTTTCGGGGATAGCACAGATACGCAGTATTTT. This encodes CSVFGDSTDTQYF.

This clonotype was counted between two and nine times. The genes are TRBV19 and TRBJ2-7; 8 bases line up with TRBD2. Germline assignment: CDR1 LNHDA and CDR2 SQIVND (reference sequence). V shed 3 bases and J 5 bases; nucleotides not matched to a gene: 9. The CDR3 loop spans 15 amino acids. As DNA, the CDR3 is TGTGCCAGTAGTATCTTAGCGGGAACAAGCCACGAGCAGTACTTC. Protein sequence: CASSILAGTSHEQYF.

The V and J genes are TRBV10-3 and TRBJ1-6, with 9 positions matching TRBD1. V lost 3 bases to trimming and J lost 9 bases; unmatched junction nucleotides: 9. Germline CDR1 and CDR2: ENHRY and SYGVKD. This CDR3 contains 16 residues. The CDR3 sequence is CAISDSGQGNGSPLHF. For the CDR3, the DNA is TGTGCCATCAGTGATTCTGGACAGGGGAATGGTTCACCCCTCCACTTT.

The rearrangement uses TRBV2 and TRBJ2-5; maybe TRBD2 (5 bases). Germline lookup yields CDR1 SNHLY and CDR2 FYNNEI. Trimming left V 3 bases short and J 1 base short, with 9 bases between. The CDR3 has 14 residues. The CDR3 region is CASSEEAVQETQYF. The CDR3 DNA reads TGTGCCAGCAGTGAGGAAGCGGTCCAAGAGACCCAGTACTTC.

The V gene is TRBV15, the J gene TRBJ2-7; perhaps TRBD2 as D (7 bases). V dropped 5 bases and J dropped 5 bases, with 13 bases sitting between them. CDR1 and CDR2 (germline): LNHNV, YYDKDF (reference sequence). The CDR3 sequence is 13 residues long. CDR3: CATSGRGIHEQYF. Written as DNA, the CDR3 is TGTGCCACCAGCGGGAGGGGGATCCACGAGCAGTACTTC. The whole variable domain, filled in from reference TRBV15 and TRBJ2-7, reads DAMVIQNPRYQVTQFGKPVTLSCSQTLNHNVMYWYQQKSSQAPKLLFHYYDKDFNNEADTPDNFQSRRPNTSFCFLDIRSPGLGDTAMYLCATSGRGIHEQYFGPGTRLTVT.

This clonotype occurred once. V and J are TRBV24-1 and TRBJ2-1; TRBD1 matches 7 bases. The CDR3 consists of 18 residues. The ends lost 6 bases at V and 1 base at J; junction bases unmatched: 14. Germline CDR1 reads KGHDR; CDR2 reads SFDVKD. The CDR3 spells CATSHRDSSLGSYNEQFF. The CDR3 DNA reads TGTGCCACCAGTCACCGGGACAGCAGTCTTGGTTCCTACAATGAGCAGTTCTTC.

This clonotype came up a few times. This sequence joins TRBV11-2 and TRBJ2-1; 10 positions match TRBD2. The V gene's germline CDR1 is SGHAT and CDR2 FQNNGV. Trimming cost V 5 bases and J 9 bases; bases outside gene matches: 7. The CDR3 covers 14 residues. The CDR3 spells CASSPLAGSGEQFF. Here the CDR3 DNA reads TGTGCCAGCAGCCCACTAGCGGGGTCGGGTGAGCAGTTCTTC. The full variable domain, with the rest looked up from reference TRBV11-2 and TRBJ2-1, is EAGVAQSPRYKIIEKRQSVAFWCNPISGHATLYWYQQILGQGPKLLIQFQNNGVVDDSQLPKDRFSAERLKGVDSTLKIQPAKLEDSAVYLCASSPLAGSGEQFFGPGTRLTVL.

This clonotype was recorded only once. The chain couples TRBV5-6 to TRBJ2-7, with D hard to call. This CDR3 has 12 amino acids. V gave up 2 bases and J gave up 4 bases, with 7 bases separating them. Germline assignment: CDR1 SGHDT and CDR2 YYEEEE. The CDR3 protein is CASSFSRYEQYF. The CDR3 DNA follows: TGTGCCAGCAGCTTTTCCCGATACGAGCAGTACTTC.

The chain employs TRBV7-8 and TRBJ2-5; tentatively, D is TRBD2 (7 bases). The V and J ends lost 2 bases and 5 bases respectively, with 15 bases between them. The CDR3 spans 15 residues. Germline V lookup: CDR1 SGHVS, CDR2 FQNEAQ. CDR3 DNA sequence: TGTGCCAGCAGCTTAAACCGGGGGGCACATGAGACCCAGTACTTC. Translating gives CASSLNRGAHETQYF. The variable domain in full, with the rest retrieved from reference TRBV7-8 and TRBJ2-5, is GAGVSQSPRYKVAKRGQDVALRCDPISGHVSLFWYQQALGQGPEFLTYFQNEAQLDKSGLPSDRFFAERPEGSVSTLKIQRTQQEDSAVYLCASSLNRGAHETQYFGPGTRLLVL.

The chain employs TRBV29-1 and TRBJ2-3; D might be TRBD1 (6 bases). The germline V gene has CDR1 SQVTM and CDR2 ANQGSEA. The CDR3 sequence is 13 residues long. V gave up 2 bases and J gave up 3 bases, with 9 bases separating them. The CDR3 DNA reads TGCAGCGTTGAATCTCAGGGGACAGATACGCAGTATTTT. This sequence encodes CSVESQGTDTQYF.

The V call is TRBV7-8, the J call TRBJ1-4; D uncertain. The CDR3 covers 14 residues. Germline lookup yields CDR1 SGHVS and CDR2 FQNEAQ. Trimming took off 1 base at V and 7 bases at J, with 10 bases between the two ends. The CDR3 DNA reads TGTGCCAGCAGCTTAGTACAGAGGAGTGAAAAACTGTTTTTT. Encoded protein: CASSLVQRSEKLFF. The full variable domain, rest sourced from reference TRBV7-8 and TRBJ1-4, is GAGVSQSPRYKVAKRGQDVALRCDPISGHVSLFWYQQALGQGPEFLTYFQNEAQLDKSGLPSDRFFAERPEGSVSTLKIQRTQQEDSAVYLCASSLVQRSEKLFFGSGTQLSVL.

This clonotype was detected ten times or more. The CDR3 protein is CASSLAYNEQFF. The CDR3 coding sequence is TGTGCCAGCAGCTTGGCCTACAATGAGCAGTTCTTC. This chain uses TRBV5-6 with TRBJ2-1; D is undetermined. The germline V gene has CDR1 SGHDT and CDR2 YYEEEE. CDR3 length equals 12 residues. V lost 0 bases and J 2 bases, leaving 0 bases between the germline ends. Looking up the rest from reference TRBV5-6 and TRBJ2-1 gives the full variable domain: DAGVTQSPTHLIKTRGQQVTLRCSPKSGHDTVSWYQQALGQGPQFIFQYYEEEERQRGNFPDRFSGHQFPNYSSELNVNALLLGDSALYLCASSLAYNEQFFGPGTRLTVL.

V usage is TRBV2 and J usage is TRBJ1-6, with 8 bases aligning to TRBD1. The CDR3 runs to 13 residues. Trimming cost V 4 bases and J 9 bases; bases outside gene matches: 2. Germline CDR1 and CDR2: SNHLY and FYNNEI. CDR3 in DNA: TGTGCCAGCAGTGCCAGGGGGCGTTCACCCCTCCACTTT. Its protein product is CASSARGRSPLHF. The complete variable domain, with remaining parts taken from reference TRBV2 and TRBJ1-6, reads EPEVTQTPSHQVTQMGQEVILRCVPISNHLYFYWYRQILGQKVEFLVSFYNNEISEKSEIFDDQFSVERPDGSNFTLKIRSTKLEDSAMYFCASSARGRSPLHFGNGTRLTVT.